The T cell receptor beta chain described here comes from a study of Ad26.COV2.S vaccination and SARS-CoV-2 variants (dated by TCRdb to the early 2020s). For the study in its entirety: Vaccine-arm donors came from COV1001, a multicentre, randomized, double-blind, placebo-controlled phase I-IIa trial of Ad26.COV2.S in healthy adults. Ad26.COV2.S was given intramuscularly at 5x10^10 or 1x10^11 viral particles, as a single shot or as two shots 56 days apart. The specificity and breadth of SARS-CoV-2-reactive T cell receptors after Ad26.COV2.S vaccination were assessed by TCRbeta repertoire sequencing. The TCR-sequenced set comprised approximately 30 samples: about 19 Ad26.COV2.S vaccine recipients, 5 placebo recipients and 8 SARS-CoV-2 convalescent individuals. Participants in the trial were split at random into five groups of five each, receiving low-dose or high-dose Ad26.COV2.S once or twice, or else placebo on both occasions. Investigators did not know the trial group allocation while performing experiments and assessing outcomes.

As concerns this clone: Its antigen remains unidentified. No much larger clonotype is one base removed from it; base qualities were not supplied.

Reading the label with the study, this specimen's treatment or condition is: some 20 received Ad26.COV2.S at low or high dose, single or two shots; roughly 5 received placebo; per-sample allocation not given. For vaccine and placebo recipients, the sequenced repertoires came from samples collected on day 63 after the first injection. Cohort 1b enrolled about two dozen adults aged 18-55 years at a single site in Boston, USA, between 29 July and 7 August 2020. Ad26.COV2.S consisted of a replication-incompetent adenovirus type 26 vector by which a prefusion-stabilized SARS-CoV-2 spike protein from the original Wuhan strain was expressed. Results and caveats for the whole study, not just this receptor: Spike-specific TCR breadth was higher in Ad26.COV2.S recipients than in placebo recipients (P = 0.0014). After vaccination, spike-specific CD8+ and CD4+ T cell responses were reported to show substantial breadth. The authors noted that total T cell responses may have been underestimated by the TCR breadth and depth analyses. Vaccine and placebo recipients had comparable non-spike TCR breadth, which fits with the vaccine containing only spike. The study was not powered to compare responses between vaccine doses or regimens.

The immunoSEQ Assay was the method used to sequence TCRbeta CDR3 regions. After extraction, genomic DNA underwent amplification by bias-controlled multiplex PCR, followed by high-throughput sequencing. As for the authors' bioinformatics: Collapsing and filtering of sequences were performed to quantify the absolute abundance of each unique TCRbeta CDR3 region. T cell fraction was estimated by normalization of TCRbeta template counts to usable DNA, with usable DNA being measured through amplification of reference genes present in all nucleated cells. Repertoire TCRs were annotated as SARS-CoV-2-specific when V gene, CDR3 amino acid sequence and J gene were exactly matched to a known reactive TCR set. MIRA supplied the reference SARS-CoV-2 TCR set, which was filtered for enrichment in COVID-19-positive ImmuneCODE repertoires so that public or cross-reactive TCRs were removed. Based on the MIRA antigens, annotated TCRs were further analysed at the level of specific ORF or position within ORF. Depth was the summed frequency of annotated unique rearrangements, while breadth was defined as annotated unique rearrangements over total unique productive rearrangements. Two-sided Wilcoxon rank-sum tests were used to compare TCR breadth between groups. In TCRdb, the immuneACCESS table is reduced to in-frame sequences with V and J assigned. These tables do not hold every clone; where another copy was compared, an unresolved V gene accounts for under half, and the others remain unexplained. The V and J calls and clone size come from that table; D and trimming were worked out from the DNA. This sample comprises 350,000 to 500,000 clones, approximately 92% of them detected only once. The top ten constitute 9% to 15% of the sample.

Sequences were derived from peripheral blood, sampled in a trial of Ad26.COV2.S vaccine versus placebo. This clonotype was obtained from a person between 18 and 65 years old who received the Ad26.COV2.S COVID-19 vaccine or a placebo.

The CDR3 reads as follows: CASSAGGNSEQYF. The nucleotides read TGTGCCAGCAGTGCAGGCGGGAATTCAGAGCAGTACTTC. In this chain, TRBV2 is recombined with TRBJ2-7; TRBD2 is a possible D gene, resting on 6 matching bases. The CDR3, cysteine through phenylalanine, is 13 amino acids long. Only the CDR3 region is kept as DNA, spanning 39 bases read in frame from base 1. CDR1 SNHLY and CDR2 FYNNEI are derived from the germline V gene. Deletion took 4 bases off V and 7 bases off J, with a span of 14 bases between the germline ends.